Detailed here is one T cell receptor (beta chain). The source of the sample is a study of T-cell reconstitution after alpha-beta-depleted transplantation in children. Unique molecular identifiers were used to barcode this TCRbeta library. TCRdb independently ran MiXCR on the PCR reads; one entry per CDR3 protein. This sample has about 610,000 distinct CDR3 sequences, with over 9.5% found just once. This CDR3 contains 13 residues. V lost 10 bases, J lost 5 bases, and 8 bases stayed unmatched. In germline, CDR1 is SNHLY, CDR2 FYNNEI. Here the sequenced sample was PBMCs from the stem cell graft donor, taken from the stem cell graft. V and J are TRBV2 and TRBJ2-7; 10 positions agree with TRBD1. The sequence came from a human donor who donated a stem cell graft to a child with acute myeloid leukemia. The CDR3 DNA reads TGTGCCACCAAGAGACAGGGGGCGGACGAGCAGTACTTC. Protein product: CATKRQGADEQYF.